This T cell receptor (beta chain) was obtained from a study of blood T cell repertoires in COVID-19. Study-wide context: The United States, Italy and Spain were the sources of the acute and convalescent COVID-19 samples. PBMCs, B-cell-depleted T cells, or T cells were the source of the cDNA or gDNA that made up the material.

The germline V gene has CDR1 SGHRS and CDR2 YFSETQ. V was pared by 4 bases and J by 3 bases, with 14 bases between. This CDR3 is built from 15 residues. Authors' data handling: For nucleated cells, counts were estimated from reference gene primer amplification. Assay used: immunoSEQ multiplex PCR; TCRdb lists only in-frame clones, some missing. V and J calls plus clone size are reproduced from that table; the DNA served to infer D and trimming. The sample yields approximately 270,000 clones, around 86% seen once. Only a few counts were recorded for this clone. The V and J genes are TRBV5-1 and TRBJ1-3, with D possibly being TRBD1 (5 bases). This clonotype was sampled from a middle-aged man with active or convalescent COVID-19. Sequencing used peripheral blood. CDR3 sequence: CASSPYTGGGNTIYF. The CDR3 nucleotides are TGCGCCAGCAGCCCCTACACGGGGGGTGGAAACACCATATATTTT.